A selection of T cell receptor beta chains follows, all from one sample in a study of cytotoxic CD8 clonotypes in ibrutinib-treated CLL. TCRdb's copy holds only in-frame clones and misses some; the assay was immunoSEQ multiplex PCR. Counted here are fewer than 400,000 clones, 67% occurring once; the ten biggest clones make up 6.3%. The material was PBMCs, obtained after 36 months of ibrutinib treatment. The receptors were sampled from a human donor with chronic lymphocytic leukemia. Each CDR3 is given with its conserved first and last residue. A D gene is named only where the DNA matches it firmly. Rows may omit the clone size; those that give it use once, few, many or a size class.

j_call	d_call	clone_size	v_call	cdr3_nt	cdr3_aa
TRBJ1-2	TRBD1	NA	TRBV6-5	TGTGCCAGCAGTCAGACAGGGCTCTATGGCTACACCTTC	CASSQTGLYGYTF
TRBJ1-6	NA	few	TRBV5-1	TGCGCCAGCAGGTCCCTGCTGAGCTCCTATAATTCACCCCTCCACTTT	CASRSLLSSYNSPLHF
TRBJ1-6	TRBD1	NA	TRBV5-6	TGTGCCAGCAGCAAGGGACAGGACGGCTCCTATAATTCACCCCTCCACTTT	CASSKGQDGSYNSPLHF
TRBJ2-7	TRBD1	NA	TRBV15	TGTGCCACCAGCAGAAGACAGGGGGCCTACGAGCAGTACTTC	CATSRRQGAYEQYF
TRBJ2-3	NA	NA	TRBV7-8	TGTGCCAGCAGCTTAAACCCTCGGACAGATACGCAGTATTTT	CASSLNPRTDTQYF
TRBJ2-7	TRBD1	NA	TRBV5-8	TGTGCCAGCAGCTTCGGACAGGGGCTGGTAGGGTACGAGCAGTACTTC	CASSFGQGLVGYEQYF
TRBJ1-2	TRBD1	NA	TRBV19	TGTGCCAGTAGCCAACAGGGGGCCAGCTATGGCTACACCTTC	CASSQQGASYGYTF
TRBJ2-2	NA	many	TRBV10-3	TGTGCCATCAGTGACTCCCACACCGGGGAGCTGTTTTTT	CAISDSHTGELFF
TRBJ1-2	TRBD1	NA	TRBV28	TGTGCCAGCAGTCAGGGACAGTGGAACTATGGCTACACCTTC	CASSQGQWNYGYTF
TRBJ1-1	NA	NA	TRBV5-4	TGTGCCAGCAGCTTACGCAGGGAGAACACTGAAGCTTTCTTT	CASSLRRENTEAFF
TRBJ1-2	NA	NA	TRBV5-1	TGCGCCAGCAGTCGCGGGGGGGACACCTCCTATGGCTACACCTTC	CASSRGGDTSYGYTF
TRBJ2-7	NA	NA	TRBV4-1	TGCGCCAGCAGTCATGAGCGGACCTACGAGCAGTACTTC	CASSHERTYEQYF
TRBJ2-7	TRBD1	NA	TRBV6-5	TGTGCCAGCAGTTACTTCGGACAGGGGAACGAGCAGTACTTC	CASSYFGQGNEQYF
TRBJ2-7	TRBD1	few	TRBV20-1	TGCAGTGCTAGGACAGGGTACGAGCAGTACTTC	CSARTGYEQYF
TRBJ2-1	TRBD2	NA	TRBV19	TGTGCCAGTAGTAAACTAGCGGGCCCAAGGGAGCAGTTCTTC	CASSKLAGPREQFF
TRBJ2-5	TRBD2	NA	TRBV28	TGTGCCAGCAGTCTGCCGGGACTAGAGATAGAGACCCAGTACTTC	CASSLPGLEIETQYF
TRBJ2-7	TRBD1	NA	TRBV29-1	TGCAGCGTTGAATTTAGTAGGGGACAGGACTACGAGCAGTACTTC	CSVEFSRGQDYEQYF
TRBJ1-3	NA	NA	TRBV5-6	TGTGCCAGCAGCTTAGTGGGGACTGGAAACACCATATATTTT	CASSLVGTGNTIYF
TRBJ1-1	NA	few	TRBV27	TGTGCCAGCAGTACAAATAAGGGACGTGTGAACACTGAAGCTTTCTTT	CASSTNKGRVNTEAFF
TRBJ2-7	NA	NA	TRBV19	TGTGCCAGTAGTATTGGTAGCCCAGTTTTTCTCTACGAGCAGTACTTC	CASSIGSPVFLYEQYF
TRBJ2-7	NA	NA	TRBV7-3	TGTGCCAGCAGCCTAAACGGGGCTTCCTACGAGCAGTACTTC	CASSLNGASYEQYF
TRBJ1-2	NA	NA	TRBV11-2	TGTGCCAGCAGCCCACGACGGGGCTGGGGCTACACCTTC	CASSPRRGWGYTF
TRBJ2-1	TRBD1	once	TRBV2	TGTGCCAGCAGTGGGACAGGCAATGAGCAGTTCTTC	CASSGTGNEQFF
TRBJ2-2	TRBD1	NA	TRBV27	TGTGCCAGCAGTTCCCCCCGGGACAGGCGGGACACCGGGGAGCTGTTTTTT	CASSSPRDRRDTGELFF
TRBJ1-3	NA	once	TRBV5-4	TGTGCCAGCAGCTTGCCGCCAGGGTCTCTGGAAAACACCATATATTTT	CASSLPPGSLENTIYF
TRBJ2-5	NA	NA	TRBV5-4	TGTGCCAGCAGCTCTAACAGGGGAGGCAAAGAGACCCAGTACTTC	CASSSNRGGKETQYF
TRBJ1-2	NA	NA	TRBV29-1	TGCAGCGTTGATTCAGGTGGGGGGTCTAGCTATGGCTACACCTTC	CSVDSGGGSSYGYTF
TRBJ1-5	NA	NA	TRBV28	TGTGCCACCAGCCGCCCGGCGGGGCTACGAAATCAGCCCCAGCATTTT	CATSRPAGLRNQPQHF
TRBJ2-3	TRBD2	few	TRBV7-3	TGTGCCAGCAGCTTTGATAGCGGGCCCTACACAGATACGCAGTATTTT	CASSFDSGPYTDTQYF
TRBJ2-7	TRBD2	NA	TRBV9	TGTGCCAGCAGCCGAGGGCGGGGGAGTCGTGCATACGAGCAGTACTTC	CASSRGRGSRAYEQYF
TRBJ1-2	NA	NA	TRBV6-6	TGTGCCAGCAGTTACTCTTTTCCGGGTATACTGGCCTTC	CASSYSFPGILAF
TRBJ2-2	NA	NA	TRBV25-1	TGTGCCAGCAGTGACCTCTTGAGAGGGGAGCTGTTTTTT	CASSDLLRGELFF